The text below deals with one TCR beta chain. Its cognate antigen is unknown. The data were obtained in a study of CD8+CD57+ T cells in acquired aplastic anemia. About the research overall: The sorted CD4+ and CD8+ cells yielded an average approximately 3 ug of DNA. For CD4+ cells, healthy donors had an average of approximately 10 million reads.

Findings and caveats of the study: Statistical testing detected no significant gap in CD8+ Simpson's diversity between patients and controls. Patients had fewer than 35 CD8+ CDR3 sequences in common with controls (the shared set).

Germline V gene data show CDR1 as SGHAT and CDR2 as FQDESV (reference sequence). With 1 base removed from V and 0 bases from J, the gap between germline ends came to 15 bases. The CDR3 sequence is 17 residues long. Genomic DNA provided the template from which TCR beta VDJ and CDR3 profiles were obtained. TCRdb analysed the reads with MiXCR anew, one entry per CDR3 protein. The sample comprises roughly 64,000 distinct CDR3 sequences, over 45% of which are singletons, and under 3% rests with the top ten. The sequencing input was sorted CD4+, CD8+, or CD8+CD57+ T cells (not recorded which) from PBMCs. This chain joins TRBV11-1 and TRBJ1-1; D unresolved. The receptor comes from a human donor in good health, serving as a control. This chain's CDR3 is CASSLGPPEGMNTEAFF. CDR3 bases: TGTGCCAGCAGCTTAGGGCCCCCGGAGGGAATGAACACTGAAGCTTTCTTT.